These 24 T cell receptor beta chains were all obtained from the same sample, sequenced in a study of T cell repertoires in cytomegalovirus infection. Each CDR3 protein is one row after TCRdb ran MiXCR on the reads. The table includes 200,000 to 300,000 distinct CDR3 sequences, approximately 10% detected once. The specimen sequenced was PBMCs. The receptors here all came from a human donor in good health (CMV status not recorded). Some clones in this sample may be carry-over from other donors' samples.

This clonotype appeared many times. The V and J genes are TRBV7-2 and TRBJ2-5, with 7 bases fitting TRBD2. The CDR3 runs 13 residues. The V and J ends lost 5 bases and 4 bases, in that order; junction bases with no gene match: 4. Germline V CDR1 and CDR2: SGHTA, FQGNSA. The CDR3 loop is CASSHPGGETQYF. DNA of the CDR3: TGTGCCAGCAGCCACCCGGGGGGAGAGACCCAGTACTTC.

This clonotype was observed a handful of times. The chain carries TRBV2 and TRBJ1-4; D is possibly TRBD1 (6 bases). The V end lost 11 bases, the J end lost 4 bases, and 20 bases lay between the germline ends. The CDR3 totals 15 residues. Germline-derived CDR1 and CDR2 are SNHLY and FYNNEI. In nucleotides, the CDR3 is TGTGCCGGAGCGAGACAGGAGACCCTTAATGAAAAACTGTTTTTT. This gives the protein CAGARQETLNEKLFF.

This rearrangement joins TRBV28 to TRBJ1-5, with no clear D. CDR1 is MDHEN and CDR2 is SYDVKM in the germline V gene. This CDR3 contains 15 residues. With 2 bases removed from V and 7 bases from J, the gap between germline ends came to 15 bases. The CDR3 coding sequence is TGTGCCAGCAGTTTAAGCACAACAAAAGGGCAGCCCCAGCATTTT. This encodes CASSLSTTKGQPQHF.

This clonotype appeared a few times. V gene TRBV19 combines with J gene TRBJ2-7; no clear D gene. CDR1 and CDR2 from the germline V gene are LNHDA and SQIVND (reference sequence). Trimming removed 3 bases at V and 3 bases at J, with 9 bases between. There are 13 residues in the CDR3. This CDR3 reads CASSMAFSYEQYF. In DNA form, the CDR3 reads TGTGCCAGTAGTATGGCTTTTAGCTACGAGCAGTACTTC.

This clonotype was observed many times. This chain connects TRBV12-3 or TRBV12-4 to TRBJ1-4; D not resolved. The CDR3 sequence is 14 residues long. The V and J ends lost 2 bases and 8 bases respectively, with 12 bases between them. Written as DNA, the CDR3 is TGTGCCAGCAGTTTAAGGAGGCCTGGGGAAAAACTGTTTTTT. It translates to CASSLRRPGEKLFF.

This clonotype has only a few counts. The rearrangement links TRBV10-3 to TRBJ2-7; 7 bases are shared with TRBD2. Per the germline V gene, CDR1 is ENHRY and CDR2 is SYGVKD. Germline trimming cut 5 bases from V and 4 bases from J; bases unmatched to any gene: 8. This CDR3 is built from 14 residues. CDR3 protein: CAISPSTGGYEQYF. Written as DNA, the CDR3 is TGTGCCATCAGTCCCTCGACCGGGGGGTACGAGCAGTACTTC.

In its sample, this clonotype was seen many times. The rearrangement uses TRBV6-1 and TRBJ2-1; 12 positions match TRBD2. The CDR3 covers 15 residues. V lost 6 bases and J lost 3; bases outside the gene matches: 3. In germline, CDR1 is MNHNS, CDR2 SASEGT. CDR3: CASRALAGGYNEQFF. Written as DNA, the CDR3 is TGTGCCAGCAGGGCACTAGCGGGAGGCTACAATGAGCAGTTCTTC.

The J gene is TRBJ2-4, the V gene TRBV7-2; D is unclear. Germline V CDR1 and CDR2: SGHTA, FQGNSA. The V gene lost 5 bases and the J gene lost 1 base, with 9 bases spanning the gap. This CDR3 is built from 14 residues. CDR3 coding DNA: TGTGCCAGCAGCATTGACATTGCCAAAAACATTCAGTACTTC. Its translation: CASSIDIAKNIQYF.

This clonotype was counted ten times or more. V usage is TRBV3-1 and J usage is TRBJ1-1; D is unresolved. CDR1 and CDR2 (germline): LGHDT, YNNKEL (reference sequence). There are 13 residues in the CDR3. V lost 2 bases and J 0 bases, leaving 4 bases between the germline ends. CDR3: CASSQLLNTEAFF. DNA for the CDR3: TGTGCCAGCAGCCAACTTCTGAACACTGAAGCTTTCTTT.

This clonotype came up many times. The rearrangement uses TRBV5-4 and TRBJ2-1; 9 bases align to TRBD2. Germline V lookup: CDR1 SGHNT, CDR2 YYREEE (reference sequence). The CDR3 length is 16 residues. V trimming: 0 bases; J trimming: 5 bases; junction bases outside the gene matches: 6. The CDR3 region is CASSLAIGLANNEQFF. The CDR3 nucleotides are TGTGCCAGCAGCTTGGCCATAGGACTAGCGAACAATGAGCAGTTCTTC.

The chain employs TRBV30 and TRBJ2-1; no firm D call. The germline V gene encodes CDR1 GTSNPN and CDR2 SVGIG (reference sequence). The CDR3 contains 13 residues. The CDR3 is CGVTTISDNEQFF. The CDR3 DNA reads as TGTGGAGTCACAACAATAAGCGACAATGAGCAGTTCTTC.

This clonotype was seen ten or more times. The chain's CDR3 is CASSLEGPRDTEAFF. CDR3 nucleotides: TGTGCCAGCAGCTTAGAGGGTCCGAGGGATACTGAAGCTTTCTTT. The chain carries TRBV7-6 and TRBJ1-1; no reliable D call. CDR1 is SGHVS and CDR2 is FNYEAQ in the germline V gene. V was clipped by 1 base and J by 5 bases, with 14 bases between them. This CDR3 is built from 15 residues. The full variable domain, rest sourced from reference TRBV7-6 and TRBJ1-1, is GAGVSQSPRYKVTKRGQDVALRCDPISGHVSLYWYRQALGQGPEFLTYFNYEAQQDKSGLPNDRFSAERPEGSISTLTIQRTEQRDSAMYRCASSLEGPRDTEAFFGQGTRLTVV.

Concerning this clonotype: With a much larger clone just one base away, this may be a read error. The chain couples TRBV7-2 to TRBJ2-2; 9 positions agree with TRBD1. Germline assignment: CDR1 SGHTA and CDR2 FQGNSA. This CDR3 spans 16 amino acids. The CDR3 spells CAGSFVEGQGTGELFF. CDR3 nucleotides: TGTGCCGGCAGCTTTGTGGAGGGACAGGGCACCGGGGAGCTGTTTTTT.

This clonotype occurred a few times. V and J are TRBV20-1 and TRBJ1-2, with TRBD1 identical over 7 bases. J gave up 4 bases and V 0 bases, and 5 bases lay outside the gene matches. CDR1 is DFQATT, CDR2 SNEGSKA, per germline (reference sequence). The CDR3 runs to 14 residues. The chain's CDR3 is CSAREDRAAYGYTF. The CDR3 DNA sequence: TGCAGTGCTAGAGAAGACAGGGCCGCCTATGGCTACACCTTC.

This clonotype was counted only a few times. V and J are TRBV14 and TRBJ1-1; tentatively, D is TRBD1 (6 bases). This CDR3 region has 15 residues. V lost 4 bases and J 0 bases, leaving 12 bases between the germline ends. Germline V lookup: CDR1 SGHDN, CDR2 FVKESK. In DNA form, the CDR3 reads TGTGCCAGCAGCCGTGGACAGTCTCTGAACACTGAAGCTTTCTTT. This translates into CASSRGQSLNTEAFF.

The table lists this clonotype with many counts. DNA for the CDR3: TGTGCCAGCAGCTTAGCCGGGACAGGGGTGAAGGAAAAACTGTTTTTT. Translating gives CASSLAGTGVKEKLFF. This rearrangement joins TRBV7-2 to TRBJ1-4, with 10 bases lining up with TRBD1. The CDR3 runs to 16 residues. The germline V gene has CDR1 SGHTA and CDR2 FQGNSA. J gave up 8 bases and V 0 bases, and 6 bases lay outside the gene matches.

The sample holds a few counts of this clonotype. V is TRBV7-9 and J is TRBJ2-5, with no clear D. Per the germline V gene, CDR1 is SEHNR and CDR2 is FQNEAQ (reference sequence). Trimming stripped 0 bases from V and 4 bases from J, with 6 bases between. The CDR3 contains 13 residues. The DNA for the CDR3 is TGTGCCAGCAGCTTAGCGCGGACAGAGACCCAGTACTTC. As protein: CASSLARTETQYF.

This clonotype was detected only a few times. The V call is TRBV5-6, the J call TRBJ2-2, with D unresolved. CDR1 is SGHDT, CDR2 YYEEEE, per germline. Trimming removed 3 bases from V and 2 bases from J, with 11 bases in between. The length of the CDR3 is 15 residues. The CDR3 is CASSSFAYNTGELFF. The CDR3 DNA sequence: TGTGCCAGCAGCTCTTTCGCGTATAACACCGGGGAGCTGTTTTTT. Drawing the rest from reference TRBV5-6 and TRBJ2-2, the complete variable domain is DAGVTQSPTHLIKTRGQQVTLRCSPKSGHDTVSWYQQALGQGPQFIFQYYEEEERQRGNFPDRFSGHQFPNYSSELNVNALLLGDSALYLCASSSFAYNTGELFFGEGSRLTVL.

There are many counts of this clonotype. This chain joins TRBV7-2 and TRBJ2-5, with D perhaps being TRBD1 or TRBD2 (6 bases each). Germline CDR1 is SGHTA and CDR2 is FQGNSA. This CDR3 has 15 residues. Trimming took 5 bases from V and 2 from J, leaving 15 bases between them. The CDR3 DNA follows: TGTGCCAGCAGCCTTTCGGGGGCCATGCAAGAGACCCAGTACTTC. Amino acid sequence: CASSLSGAMQETQYF. Using reference TRBV7-2 and TRBJ2-5 for the parts outside the CDR3, the full variable domain is GAGVSQSPSNKVTEKGKDVELRCDPISGHTALYWYRQSLGQGLEFLIYFQGNSAPDKSGLPSDRFSAERTGGSVSTLTIQRTQQEDSAVYLCASSLSGAMQETQYFGPGTRLLVL.

This clonotype came up once. This may arise from a read error, as a much more abundant clone is one base away. V gene TRBV27 combines with J gene TRBJ1-2; D remains unclear. V was pared by 9 bases and J by 3 bases, with 17 bases between. Germline V gives CDR1 MNHEY, CDR2 SMNVEV (reference sequence). The CDR3 is 14 residues long. DNA of the CDR3: TGTGCCAGGAGGACTGGAGGAACCCACTATGGCTACACCTTC. This encodes CARRTGGTHYGYTF.

V and J are TRBV11-2 and TRBJ2-7, with D tentatively TRBD2 (6 bases). The germline V gene has CDR1 SGHAT and CDR2 FQNNGV. CDR3 length: 14 amino acids. V lost 5 bases to trimming and J lost 2 bases, with 13 bases between them. The CDR3 bases are TGTGCCAGCAGCCTGTCATGGACTACCTACGAGCAGTACTTC. Translating gives CASSLSWTTYEQYF.

This clonotype was counted at least ten times. The CDR3 is CASSLRQGGYEQYF. The CDR3 coding sequence is TGTGCCAGCAGCTTAAGACAGGGCGGGTACGAGCAGTACTTC. The chain has TRBV7-2 and TRBJ2-7; 7 bases fit TRBD1. V shed 2 bases and J 4 bases; nucleotides not matched to a gene: 5. Germline CDR1 and CDR2: SGHTA and FQGNSA. The length of the CDR3 is 14 residues.

This sequence joins TRBV11-3 and TRBJ2-2, with D possibly matching TRBD1 (5 bases). Looked up from germline, CDR1 is SGHNT and CDR2 is YENEEA. The CDR3 covers 14 residues. V dropped 4 bases and J dropped 3 bases, with 9 bases sitting between them. The CDR3 sequence is CASSSIRDTGELFF. DNA of the CDR3: TGTGCCAGCAGCTCCATCAGGGACACCGGGGAGCTGTTTTTT. Using reference TRBV11-3 and TRBJ2-2 for the parts outside the CDR3, the full variable domain is EAGVVQSPRYKIIEKKQPVAFWCNPISGHNTLYWYLQNLGQGPELLIRYENEEAVDDSQLPKDRFSAERLKGVDSTLKIQPAELGDSAVYLCASSSIRDTGELFFGEGSRLTVL.

This clonotype was seen repeatedly, ten times or more. This chain connects TRBV7-2 to TRBJ2-6; the match to TRBD1 covers 8 bases. The germline V gene has CDR1 SGHTA and CDR2 FQGNSA. After removal of 6 bases from V and 0 bases from J, the junction contained 4 bases not matched to a gene. The CDR3 loop spans 16 amino acids. The CDR3 reads CASRITGGSGANVLTF. In DNA form, the CDR3 reads TGTGCCAGCAGGATCACAGGGGGCTCTGGGGCCAACGTCCTGACTTTC.